The entry below describes one TCR beta chain. The same CDR3 also results from other DNA sequences found in this sample. The sample originates from a study of control samples from healthy donors and cancer patients. The CDR3 is made up of 14 amino acids. The V gene's germline CDR1 is LNHDA and CDR2 SQIVND (reference sequence). Trimming pared 1 base from V and 2 bases from J, leaving 6 bases between. TCRdb's copy holds only in-frame clones and misses some; the assay was immunoSEQ multiplex PCR. This repertoire shows about 170,000 clones, 85% to 95% found once; its top ten account for approximately 4%. The chain carries TRBV19 and TRBJ1-5; D perhaps matches TRBD1 (5 bases). This clonotype was sampled from an older woman in good health. The sample taken for sequencing was blood. The CDR3 here is CASSIAGGNQPQHF. CDR3 DNA sequence: TGTGCCAGTAGTATAGCGGGGGGCAATCAGCCCCAGCATTTT.